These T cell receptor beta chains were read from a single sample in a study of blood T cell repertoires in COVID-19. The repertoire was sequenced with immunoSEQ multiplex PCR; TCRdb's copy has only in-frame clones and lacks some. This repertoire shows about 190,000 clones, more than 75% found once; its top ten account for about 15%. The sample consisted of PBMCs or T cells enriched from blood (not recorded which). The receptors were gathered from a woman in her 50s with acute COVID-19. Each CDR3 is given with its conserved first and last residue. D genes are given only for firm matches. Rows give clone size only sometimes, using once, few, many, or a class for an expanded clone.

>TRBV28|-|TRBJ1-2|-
TGTGCCAGCAGTTTAGGAGGCCAGGGGTGGGGCTACACCTTC
CASSLGGQGWGYTF
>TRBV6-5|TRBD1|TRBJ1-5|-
TGTGCCAGCAGTTCACAGGGGGCGGGTAGCAATCAGCCCCAGCATTTT
CASSSQGAGSNQPQHF
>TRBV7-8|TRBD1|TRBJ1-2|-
TGTGCCAGCAGCTTAGAAGGGACAGACAACTATGGCTACACCTTC
CASSLEGTDNYGYTF
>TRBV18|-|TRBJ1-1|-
TGTGCCAGCTCACCACTGGGAGGGAAGGACACTGAAGCTTTCTTT
CASSPLGGKDTEAFF
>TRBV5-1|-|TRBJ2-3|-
TGCGCCAGCAGCTTTAGGGGGGGAAGCACAGATACGCAGTATTTT
CASSFRGGSTDTQYF
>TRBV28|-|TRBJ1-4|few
TGTGCCAGCAGTTTGAGTTCGGGATATGAAAAACTGTTTTTT
CASSLSSGYEKLFF
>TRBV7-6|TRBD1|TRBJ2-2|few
TGTGCCAGCAGCCGGATGGACAGGGCGAACACCGGGGAGCTGTTTTTT
CASSRMDRANTGELFF
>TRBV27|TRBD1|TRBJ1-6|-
TGTGCCAGCAGCCGACGACCGACGGGACAGGGGGATTCACCCCTCCACTTT
CASSRRPTGQGDSPLHF
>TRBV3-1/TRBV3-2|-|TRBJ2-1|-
TGTGCCAGCAGCCAAGACCAGAGGATCTCCTACAATGAGCAGTTCTTC
CASSQDQRISYNEQFF
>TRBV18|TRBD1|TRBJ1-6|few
TGTGCCAGCTCACCTCTGGGGACAGCTCCTGGGTCACCCCTCCACTTT
CASSPLGTAPGSPLHF
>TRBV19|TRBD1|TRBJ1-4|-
TGTGCCAGTGGGACAGGGGGCTATGCAAGTGAAAAACTGTTTTTT
CASGTGGYASEKLFF
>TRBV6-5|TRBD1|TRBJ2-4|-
TGTGCCAGCACCCCGGACAGGGCCAAAAACATTCAGTACTTC
CASTPDRAKNIQYF
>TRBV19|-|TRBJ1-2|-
TGTGCCAGTAGGCCACAAAACTATGGCTACACCTTC
CASRPQNYGYTF
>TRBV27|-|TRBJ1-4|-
TGTGCCAGCAGTTACGGGGGTATTGGTGAAAAACTGTTTTTT
CASSYGGIGEKLFF
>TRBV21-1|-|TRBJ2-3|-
TGTGCCAGCGGTAGGGGCGGGGAAAACACAGATACGCAGTATTTT
CASGRGGENTDTQYF
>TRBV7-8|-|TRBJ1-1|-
TGTGCCAGCAGCTTAGGGGCAGGGGTTAACACTGAAGCTTTCTTT
CASSLGAGVNTEAFF
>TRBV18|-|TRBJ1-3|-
TGTGCCAGCTCACCAGCGGACGGGATCTCTGGAAACACCATATATTTT
CASSPADGISGNTIYF
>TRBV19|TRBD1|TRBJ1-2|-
TGTGCCAGTAGTCGCACCGGGACAGGGGCCCTCTATGGCTACACCTTC
CASSRTGTGALYGYTF
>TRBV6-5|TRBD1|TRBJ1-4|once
TGTGCCAGCAGTTTAGGGGGCGCGACAGAAAAACTGTTTTTT
CASSLGGATEKLFF
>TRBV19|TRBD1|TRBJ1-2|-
TGTGCCAGTAGTTTACCGGGACAGGGTGTCTATAGCTACACCTTC
CASSLPGQGVYSYTF
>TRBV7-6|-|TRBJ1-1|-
TGTGCCAGCAGCTTAGCGACCCAGGGGTACACTGAAGCTTTCTTT
CASSLATQGYTEAFF
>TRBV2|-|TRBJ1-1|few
TGTGCCAGCAGTGACACTGTCACCGCTTTCTTT
CASSDTVTAFF
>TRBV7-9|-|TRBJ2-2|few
TGTGCCAGCAGCTTCTCTCGCACCGGGGAGCTGTTTTTT
CASSFSRTGELFF
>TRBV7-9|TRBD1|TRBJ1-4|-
TGTGCCAGCACGCGACAGGGGCGGGAAAAACTGTTTTTT
CASTRQGREKLFF
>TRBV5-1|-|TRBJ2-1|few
TGCGCCAGCAGCTTGGCCGACGGGGGCTCCTACAATGAGCAGTTCTTC
CASSLADGGSYNEQFF
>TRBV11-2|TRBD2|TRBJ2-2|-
TGTGCCAGCAGCCACAGAGCGGGGGGGAACACCGGGGAGCTGTTTTTT
CASSHRAGGNTGELFF
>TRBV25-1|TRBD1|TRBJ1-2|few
TGTGCCAGCAGTTGGGACAGTAACTATGGCTACACCTTC
CASSWDSNYGYTF
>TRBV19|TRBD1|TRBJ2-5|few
TGTGCCAGTAGTATAGCCCGACAGGGTGCCCTGGGTCCCTCCATCCAAGAGACCCAGTACTTC
CASSIARQGALGPSIQETQYF
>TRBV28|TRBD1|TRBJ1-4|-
TGTGCCAGCACCCGGGACAGGGGTCTAAATGAAAAACTGTTTTTT
CASTRDRGLNEKLFF
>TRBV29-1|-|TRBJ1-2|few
TGCAGCGTTGACCGGGGTAACTATGGCTACACCTTC
CSVDRGNYGYTF
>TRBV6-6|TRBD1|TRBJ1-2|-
TGTGCCAGCAGACTGGACAGGGGAAATGGCTACACCTTC
CASRLDRGNGYTF
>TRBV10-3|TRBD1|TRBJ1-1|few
TGTGCCATCAGGGGACAGACCATGAACACTGAAGCTTTCTTT
CAIRGQTMNTEAFF